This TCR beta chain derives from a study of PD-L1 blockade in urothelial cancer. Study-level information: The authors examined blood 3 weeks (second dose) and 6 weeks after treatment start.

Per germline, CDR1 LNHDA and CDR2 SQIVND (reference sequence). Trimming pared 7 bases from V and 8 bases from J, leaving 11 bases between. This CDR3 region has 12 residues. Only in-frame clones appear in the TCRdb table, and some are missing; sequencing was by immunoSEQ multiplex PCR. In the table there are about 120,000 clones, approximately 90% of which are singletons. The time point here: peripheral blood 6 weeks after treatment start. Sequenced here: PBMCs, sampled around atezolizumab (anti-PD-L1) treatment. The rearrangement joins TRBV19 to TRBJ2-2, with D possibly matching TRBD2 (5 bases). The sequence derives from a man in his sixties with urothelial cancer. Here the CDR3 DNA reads TGTGCCAGTAAACGGGATCTAGGGGAGCTGTTTTTT. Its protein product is CASKRDLGELFF.